These 17 T cell receptor beta chains came from one sample sequenced in a study of T cells in Graves' hyperthyroidism and ophthalmopathy. Using RNA transcripts as the source, TCR beta CDR3 regions were amplified. The TCR CDR3 was amplified in a first-round RT-PCR using the HTBI primer set. A single record per CDR3 protein comes from TCRdb applying MiXCR to the multiplex PCR reads. Of fewer than 450,000 distinct CDR3 sequences listed, 15% are singletons. What was sequenced was blood. These receptors were collected from an older woman with Graves' ophthalmopathy.

The V and J genes are TRBV5-5 and TRBJ1-1; D uncertain. The germline V gene has CDR1 SGHKS and CDR2 YYEKEE (reference sequence). The CDR3 covers 16 residues. Trimming pared 0 bases from V and 1 base from J, leaving 13 bases between. The CDR3 loop reads CASSLASPRTNTEAFF. CDR3 in DNA: TGTGCCAGCAGCTTGGCGTCTCCACGAACGAACACTGAAGCTTTCTTT.

The rearrangement links TRBV9 to TRBJ2-1, with D perhaps being TRBD1 or TRBD2 (5 bases each). CDR1 and CDR2 from the germline V gene are SGDLS and YYNGEE. V was pared by 10 bases and J by 7 bases, with 18 bases between. The CDR3 runs 13 residues. DNA of the CDR3: TGTGCCCGCGTTAATGGGACGGGAAATGAGCAGTTCTTC. This encodes CARVNGTGNEQFF.

This clonotype was seen ten or more times. This chain connects TRBV7-2 to TRBJ2-7; D unclear. This CDR3 has 14 amino acids. Trimming took 1 base from V and 2 from J, leaving 9 bases between them. In germline, CDR1 is SGHTA, CDR2 FQGNSA. The CDR3 sequence is CASSLEGRTYEQYF. The CDR3 DNA is TGTGCCAGCAGCTTAGAGGGCAGAACCTACGAGCAGTACTTC.

This clonotype appeared many times. The V gene is TRBV12-3 or TRBV12-4, the J gene TRBJ2-3, with 9 nucleotides matching TRBD1. Trimming at V came to 4 bases and at J to 10 bases, leaving 9 bases not matched to a gene. The CDR3 extends over 14 amino acids. CDR3 nucleotides: TGTGCCAGCAGTTCCGGGACAGGGAAAGTCGCGCAGTATTTT. This gives the protein CASSSGTGKVAQYF.

This clonotype was picked up a small number of times. Mismatch with germline at one junction end may stem from a read error. The rearrangement joins TRBV2 to TRBJ2-7; 7 bases fit TRBD1. The germline gives CDR1 SNHLY, CDR2 FYNNEI. The length of the CDR3 is 12 residues. For the CDR3, the DNA is TGTGCCAGCAGGTGGGACAGCTACGGGCAGTACTTC. It encodes CASRWDSYGQYF.

This clonotype was counted many times. The CDR3 sequence is CASSPLLDEQYF. DNA of the CDR3: TGTGCCAGCAGTCCCCTCTTGGACGAGCAGTACTTC. The chain is built from TRBV6-1 and TRBJ2-7, with D unclear. Germline values: CDR1 MNHNS, CDR2 SASEGT. CDR3 length: 12 residues. Trimming stripped 5 bases from V and 5 bases from J, with 10 bases between.

This clonotype was picked up many times. The chain employs TRBV12-3 or TRBV12-4 and TRBJ1-1; a possible D gene is TRBD1 (5 bases). The CDR3 runs to 14 residues. V was shortened by 4 bases and J by 0 bases, with 9 bases between the two germline ends. The CDR3 is CASSWRGLNTEAFF. The CDR3 DNA reads as TGTGCCAGCAGTTGGAGGGGATTGAACACTGAAGCTTTCTTT.

This clonotype was recorded many times. The CDR3 spells CASSFADNYEQYF. In nucleotides, the CDR3 is TGTGCCAGCAGCTTCGCCGATAACTACGAGCAGTACTTC. V is TRBV11-2 and J is TRBJ2-7; D unresolved. This CDR3 spans 13 amino acids. Trimming shortened V by 3 bases and J by 3 bases, and 9 bases separated the two germline ends. CDR1 SGHAT and CDR2 FQNNGV come from the germline V gene. The variable domain in full, completed from reference TRBV11-2 and TRBJ2-7, reads EAGVAQSPRYKIIEKRQSVAFWCNPISGHATLYWYQQILGQGPKLLIQFQNNGVVDDSQLPKDRFSAERLKGVDSTLKIQPAKLEDSAVYLCASSFADNYEQYFGPGTRLTVT.

This clonotype was detected only a few times. The chain combines TRBV10-3 with TRBJ1-4; 9 bases line up with TRBD1. J was trimmed by 2 bases and V by 6 bases; bases with no gene match: 7. Germline V gene lookup returns CDR1 ENHRY and CDR2 SYGVKD. This CDR3 region has 16 residues. CDR3 in amino acids: CAISEGTGRTNEKLFF. In DNA, the CDR3 is TGTGCCATCAGCGAAGGGACAGGGAGGACTAATGAAAAACTGTTTTTT.

A word on this clonotype: With a much larger clone just one base away, this may be a read error. V usage is TRBV28 and J usage is TRBJ2-6, with D maybe TRBD1 (5 bases). CDR1 is MDHEN, CDR2 SYDVKM, per germline. The length of the CDR3 is 13 residues. DNA of the CDR3: TGTGCCAGCATCCGCTCTGGGGCCAACGTCCCGACTTTC. It encodes CASIRSGANVPTF.

This chain joins TRBV7-8 and TRBJ2-7; 7 nucleotides match TRBD1. Trimming took 4 bases from V and 6 from J; bases not matched to a gene: 3. The CDR3 runs 12 residues. CDR1 is SGHVS, CDR2 FQNEAQ, per germline. CDR3 in DNA: TGTGCCAGCAGCTCCGACAGGGTCGAGCAGTACTTC. Translation gives CASSSDRVEQYF. The entire variable domain, with the rest obtained from reference TRBV7-8 and TRBJ2-7, is as follows: GAGVSQSPRYKVAKRGQDVALRCDPISGHVSLFWYQQALGQGPEFLTYFQNEAQLDKSGLPSDRFFAERPEGSVSTLKIQRTQQEDSAVYLCASSSDRVEQYFGPGTRLTVT.

This clonotype was counted between two and nine times. V usage is TRBV7-9 and J usage is TRBJ2-3; 12 bases map to TRBD2. The CDR3 is made up of 15 amino acids. After removal of 5 bases from V and 5 bases from J, the junction contained 5 bases not matched to a gene. Per the germline V gene, CDR1 is SEHNR and CDR2 is FQNEAQ (reference sequence). In DNA, the CDR3 is TGTGCCAGCAGCGGGCGACTAGCGGGGGTAGATACGCAGTATTTT. Amino acid sequence: CASSGRLAGVDTQYF. Drawing the rest from reference TRBV7-9 and TRBJ2-3, the complete variable domain is DTGVSQNPRHKITKRGQNVTFRCDPISEHNRLYWYRQTLGQGPEFLTYFQNEAQLEKSRLLSDRFSAERPKGSFSTLEIQRTEQGDSAMYLCASSGRLAGVDTQYFGPGTRLTVL.

This clonotype has more than one count but fewer than ten. The V gene is TRBV6-5, the J gene TRBJ1-4; TRBD1 matches at 10 bases. Germline lookup yields CDR1 MNHEY and CDR2 SVGAGI. Trimming at V came to 0 bases and at J to 6 bases, leaving 1 base not matched to a gene. CDR3 length: 15 residues. DNA of the CDR3: TGTGCCAGCAGTTACTCCGGGACAGGGGATGAAAAACTGTTTTTT. Amino acids: CASSYSGTGDEKLFF.

The rearrangement links TRBV27 to TRBJ1-4; TRBD1 is a possible D gene (6 bases). The CDR3 runs to 15 residues. Trimming pared 3 bases from V and 3 bases from J, leaving 11 bases between. Germline CDR1 reads MNHEY; CDR2 reads SMNVEV (reference sequence). This CDR3 is CASSFRGGPNEKLFF. CDR3 DNA: TGTGCCAGCAGTTTCCGTGGGGGGCCTAATGAAAAACTGTTTTTT. The full variable domain, in which reference TRBV27 and TRBJ1-4 provide the parts outside the CDR3, is EAQVTQNPRYLITVTGKKLTVTCSQNMNHEYMSWYRQDPGLGLRQIYYSMNVEVTDKGDVPEGYKVSRKEKRNFPLILESPSPNQTSLYFCASSFRGGPNEKLFFGSGTQLSVL.

This clonotype was seen many times. This chain links TRBV2 with TRBJ1-5; no clear D. V was cut by 4 bases and J by 4 bases, with 5 bases left in between. The CDR3 runs to 12 residues. The germline CDR1 and CDR2 sequences are SNHLY and FYNNEI. DNA of the CDR3: TGTGCCAGCAGTGGGGGAAATCAGCCCCAGCATTTT. Encoded protein: CASSGGNQPQHF.

On this clonotype itself: A much larger clone differs from this one at a single base, so this may be a read error. The CDR3 region has the DNA TGCAGTGCTAGAGTGCCTAGCGGGTCCTACAATGATCAGTTCTTC. It translates to CSARVPSGSYNDQFF. The chain carries TRBV20-1 and TRBJ2-4; 8 bases agree with TRBD2. The DNA end is a closer match to TRBJ2-1, so the J assignment may be wrong. Germline V gene sequence: CDR1 DFQATT, CDR2 SNEGSKA (reference sequence). The length of the CDR3 is 15 residues.

This clonotype was counted at least ten times. The chain joins TRBV28 to TRBJ1-4, with a tentative D call TRBD1 (6 bases). Germline values: CDR1 MDHEN, CDR2 SYDVKM. The ends were cut back, 3 bases at V and 5 bases at J, with 10 bases in the middle. This CDR3 contains 14 residues. The DNA for the CDR3 is TGTGCCAGCAGTTTTGGGGGGCTCAATGAAAAACTGTTTTTT. Protein product: CASSFGGLNEKLFF.